A single T cell receptor beta chain is shown here with its context. Profiled with immunoSEQ multiplex PCR; TCRdb holds only in-frame clones, not every one. This table holds tens of thousands of clones, around four fifths found once. The data derive from a study of OX40 agonist ivuxolimab in advanced cancers. In the study overall: Participants, 82.7% male, averaged roughly 60 years of age, ranging from roughly 23 to 90.

Trimming left V 3 bases short and J 6 bases short, with 9 bases between. The CDR3 consists of 13 residues. CDR1 and CDR2 (germline): WSHSY, SAAADI. This sample comprised CD4+ or CD8+ T cells sorted from blood, obtained in a trial of the OX40 agonist ivuxolimab. J is TRBJ1-5 and V is TRBV10-2; D is ambiguous. The sequence was obtained from an adult with an advanced solid tumor such as melanoma, head and neck, liver or kidney cancer. CDR3 loop: CASSDRLGQPQHF. The DNA of the CDR3 is TGCGCCAGCAGTGACAGGCTCGGTCAGCCCCAGCATTTT.